These 27 T cell receptor beta chains share one sample of origin, sequenced in a study of neurological immune-mediated disorders. TCRdb redid the calling of the 5' RACE reads with MiXCR, one entry per CDR3 protein. The table records over 55,000 distinct CDR3 sequences, about 10% of them present only once. Time point meaning: longitudinal time-point 1 (baseline). Sequenced material: PBMCs. The source of these receptors is a male donor with HTLV-1-associated myelopathy (HAM/TSP).

This clonotype was counted many times. CDR3 sequence reads: CASSLRTSGATGELFF. CDR3 nucleotide sequence: TGTGCCAGCAGCTTACGCACTAGCGGGGCCACCGGGGAGCTGTTTTTT. This chain joins TRBV7-8 and TRBJ2-2; TRBD2 matches at 10 bases. CDR1 is SGHVS, CDR2 FQNEAQ, per germline. This CDR3 contains 16 residues. The junction had 4 bases not matched to a gene; V was cut back by 2 bases and J by 4 bases.

In this sample, this clonotype turned up many times. The rearrangement uses TRBV20-1 and TRBJ2-3, with 8 bases fitting TRBD1. The junction had 7 bases not matched to a gene; V was cut back by 0 bases and J by 2 bases. Germline CDR1 and CDR2: DFQATT and SNEGSKA (reference sequence). This CDR3 is 16 amino acids long. CDR3 region: CSARDLRRGPTDTQYF. DNA of the CDR3: TGCAGTGCTAGAGATCTTCGCAGGGGGCCCACAGATACGCAGTATTTT.

This clonotype was detected ten times or more. The chain combines TRBV6-5 with TRBJ2-3, with D uncertain. V shed 0 bases and J shed 0 bases, with 7 bases lying between them. There are 15 residues in the CDR3. Germline loops: CDR1 MNHEY, CDR2 SVGAGI. This CDR3 is CASSYSPTSTDTQYF. CDR3 sequence (DNA): TGTGCCAGCAGTTACTCGCCGACTAGCACAGATACGCAGTATTTT.

There are many counts of this clonotype. This chain links TRBV5-1 with TRBJ1-6; D is uncertain. V was cut by 4 bases and J by 5 bases, with 7 bases left in between. This CDR3 spans 13 amino acids. Per the germline V gene, CDR1 is SGHRS and CDR2 is YFSETQ. In DNA form, the CDR3 reads TGCGCCAGCAGCCAAACTAATAATTCACCCCTCCACTTT. Translated, it gives CASSQTNNSPLHF.

Regarding this clonotype: One junction end does not reproduce the germline sequence, and a read error may be involved. V and J are TRBV12-3 or TRBV12-4 and TRBJ1-5; 7 nucleotides match TRBD1. The CDR3 has 17 amino acids. CDR3 in amino acids: CASSFGPGQLLNQPQHF. DNA of the CDR3: TGTGCCAGCAGTTTTGGCCCGGGACAGCTCCTCAATCAACCCCAGCATTTT.

This clonotype was picked up many times. V is TRBV27 and J is TRBJ2-5; 14 nucleotides match TRBD2. The CDR3 runs 16 residues. Germline CDR1 is MNHEY and CDR2 is SMNVEV (reference sequence). The J segment lost 6 bases and the V segment lost 6 bases, leaving 9 bases of the junction unmatched. The CDR3 DNA is TGTGCCAGCAGCGTCGGACTAGCGGGGGGTGGAAAGACCCAGTACTTC. Its translation is CASSVGLAGGGKTQYF.

This clonotype has ten or more counts. V usage is TRBV7-2 and J usage is TRBJ2-4; 16 nucleotides agree with TRBD2. The CDR3 totals 16 residues. V dropped 5 bases and J dropped 6; count of bases not matched to a gene: 4. Germline-derived CDR1 and CDR2 are SGHTA and FQGNSA. The CDR3 DNA sequence: TGTGCCAGCAGCCTCGGGACTAGCGGGGGGGGAAACATTCAGTACTTC. Amino acids: CASSLGTSGGGNIQYF.

V gene TRBV7-3 combines with J gene TRBJ2-3; D not resolved. V dropped 0 bases and J dropped 2 bases, with 6 bases sitting between them. Germline loops: CDR1 SGHTA, CDR2 FQGTGA. The CDR3 spans 14 residues. The chain's CDR3 is CASSLTGITDTQYF. The CDR3 DNA reads as TGTGCCAGCAGCTTAACAGGGATCACAGATACGCAGTATTTT.

This clonotype has a count of ten or more. The rearrangement links TRBV6-1 to TRBJ1-2; possibly TRBD1 for D (6 bases). The germline CDR1 and CDR2 sequences are MNHNS and SASEGT. The V and J ends lost 0 bases and 10 bases respectively, with 12 bases between them. The CDR3 is 13 amino acids. CDR3 loop: CASSEAGTRNYTF. Here the CDR3 DNA reads TGTGCCAGCAGTGAAGCAGGGACAAGGAACTACACCTTC.

This clonotype was seen many times. The V call is TRBV5-1, the J call TRBJ2-7; tentatively, D is TRBD1 (6 bases). The CDR3 runs 15 residues. Germline V gene lookup returns CDR1 SGHRS and CDR2 YFSETQ. CDR3 sequence reads: CVSGPGQGSSYEQYF. CDR3 in DNA: TGCGTGAGTGGGCCGGGCCAGGGGAGCTCCTACGAGCAGTACTTC.

V gene TRBV19 combines with J gene TRBJ2-1; no reliable D call. V was trimmed by 1 base and J by 10 bases, leaving 23 bases between them. Germline loops: CDR1 LNHDA, CDR2 SQIVND (reference sequence). This CDR3 comprises 17 residues. The CDR3 nucleotides read TGTGCCAGTAGTATAGTTGCACCCTTTCCCAGCCGGGTAGAGCAGTTCTTC. Translation: CASSIVAPFPSRVEQFF.

This clonotype was recorded at least ten times. This chain joins TRBV27 and TRBJ1-2; 8 bases agree with TRBD1. Per the germline V gene, CDR1 is MNHEY and CDR2 is SMNVEV (reference sequence). This CDR3 region has 13 residues. J gave up 6 bases and V 3 bases, and 3 bases lay outside the gene matches. The CDR3 region has the DNA TGTGCCAGCAGTTTTACCAGGGGGCATGGCTACACCTTC. This sequence encodes CASSFTRGHGYTF.

This clonotype has a count of ten or more. The rearrangement uses TRBV5-1 and TRBJ2-1; possible D gene TRBD2, 6 bases. In germline, CDR1 is SGHRS, CDR2 YFSETQ. V was clipped by 0 bases and J by 4 bases, with 11 bases between them. The CDR3 is 15 amino acids. CDR3 sequence: CASSLAGVEYNEQFF. CDR3 bases: TGCGCCAGCAGCTTGGCGGGGGTTGAGTACAATGAGCAGTTCTTC.

This clonotype has ten or more counts. The chain uses TRBV2 and TRBJ2-2; 8 bases fit TRBD2. Trimming took 6 bases from V and 6 from J; bases not matched to a gene: 9. Germline CDR1 and CDR2: SNHLY and FYNNEI. The CDR3 length is 15 residues. The CDR3 DNA sequence: TGTGCCAGCAGGGAGGAGGGGACTAGAGCCGGGGAGCTGTTTTTT. Translation gives CASREEGTRAGELFF.

This clonotype was detected ten times or more. As DNA, the CDR3 is TGTGCCAGCAGCTTTCCACCGGGACCAGCCACTGAAGCTTTCTTT. Protein product: CASSFPPGPATEAFF. This chain joins TRBV5-6 and TRBJ1-1; weak D call: TRBD1 (5 bases). The CDR3 runs to 15 residues. CDR1 and CDR2 (germline): SGHDT, YYEEEE. The V gene lost 2 bases and the J gene lost 4 bases, with 15 bases spanning the gap.

This clonotype was recorded at least ten times. This chain links TRBV20-1 with TRBJ1-2; 7 bases map to TRBD1. The CDR3 consists of 17 residues. Germline V gives CDR1 DFQATT, CDR2 SNEGSKA (reference sequence). J lost 4 bases, V lost 4 bases, and 18 bases had no gene match. The CDR3 DNA is TGCAGTGCTACTCCGTGGGGACAGAGAACGAACTCCTATGGCTACACCTTC. Protein: CSATPWGQRTNSYGYTF.

This clonotype was picked up many times. The V gene is TRBV6-1, the J gene TRBJ1-2; D might be TRBD1 (6 bases). CDR1 and CDR2 from the germline V gene are MNHNS and SASEGT. The CDR3 length is 15 residues. Trimming shortened V by 5 bases and J by 4 bases, and 17 bases separated the two germline ends. For the CDR3, the DNA is TGTGCCAGCAGTCCCACCCGACAGGATGGCTATGGCTACACCTTC. It specifies CASSPTRQDGYGYTF.

This CDR3 reads CASSFPDRSYEQYF. CDR3 DNA sequence: TGTGCCAGCAGCTTCCCGGACAGAAGCTACGAGCAGTACTTC. The V gene is TRBV5-4, the J gene TRBJ2-7; a possible D gene is TRBD1 (6 bases). The CDR3 spans 14 residues. Between the trimmed V and J ends, which lost 2 bases and 3 bases, there was a span of 12 bases. Germline CDR1 is SGHNT and CDR2 is YYREEE (reference sequence).

This clonotype has a count of ten or more. The chain is built from TRBV15 and TRBJ1-4, with a possible D match to TRBD1 (6 bases). The germline V and J ends were trimmed by 3 bases and 4 bases, with 12 bases remaining between them. CDR1 and CDR2 (germline): LNHNV, YYDKDF (reference sequence). This CDR3 has 15 residues. CDR3 region: CATSRRGEVNEKLFF. CDR3 nucleotide sequence: TGTGCCACCAGCAGGAGGGGGGAGGTTAATGAAAAACTGTTTTTT.

The rearrangement joins TRBV6-6 to TRBJ2-7; 7 nucleotides agree with TRBD1. The CDR3 extends over 12 amino acids. Germline CDR1 is MNHNY and CDR2 is SVGAGI (reference sequence). The V segment lost 7 bases and the J segment 10 bases; nucleotides outside the gene matches: 10. CDR3: CASTPTGSDQYF. The CDR3, as DNA: TGTGCCAGCACCCCGACAGGGTCCGATCAGTACTTC.

This clonotype was seen repeatedly, ten times or more. The chain combines TRBV29-1 with TRBJ2-7; the D gene is possibly TRBD1 (6 bases). Germline CDR1 and CDR2: SQVTM and ANQGSEA. V was trimmed by 5 bases and J by 3 bases, leaving 11 bases between them. This CDR3 comprises 12 residues. CDR3 DNA sequence: TGCAGCGTTCTAGGGGGTCACTACGAGCAGTACTTC. Amino acid sequence: CSVLGGHYEQYF.

This clonotype was found many times. The V gene is TRBV5-6, the J gene TRBJ2-5; 7 bases match TRBD2. The CDR3 is 14 amino acids. The germline CDR1 and CDR2 sequences are SGHDT and YYEEEE. Trimming at V came to 4 bases and at J to 8 bases, leaving 11 bases not matched to a gene. The CDR3 reads CASSPGGSPLTQYF. CDR3 DNA sequence: TGTGCCAGCAGCCCGGGGGGTTCGCCCTTAACCCAGTACTTC.

This clonotype showed up many times. V is TRBV18 and J is TRBJ1-1; TRBD1 agrees at 9 bases. The CDR3 contains 15 residues. Germline loops: CDR1 KGHSH, CDR2 LQKENI. V lost 0 bases, J lost 6 bases, and 5 bases stayed unmatched. CDR3 coding DNA: TGTGCCAGCTCACCACCGGGACAGGGAAATTCTGAAGCTTTCTTT. Translated, it gives CASSPPGQGNSEAFF.

This clonotype has at least ten counts. In DNA, the CDR3 is TGCAGTGCTAGAGATTGGAAGGGGAAGCTAGGGGGCAGAAACACCATATATTTT. Residues: CSARDWKGKLGGRNTIYF. This chain joins TRBV20-1 and TRBJ1-3; 7 bases are shared with TRBD1. Germline V gives CDR1 DFQATT, CDR2 SNEGSKA (reference sequence). Unmatched junction bases numbered 16, after V lost 0 bases and J lost 5 bases. The CDR3 consists of 18 residues.

Ten or more counts support this clonotype. J is TRBJ2-7 and V is TRBV29-1, with 9 bases identical to TRBD1. V lost 6 bases to trimming and J lost 5 bases; unmatched junction nucleotides: 14. CDR3 length: 15 amino acids. Per the germline V gene, CDR1 is SQVTM and CDR2 is ANQGSEA. The CDR3 DNA reads TGCAGCGTAGCGCCCAAAAGGGACAGGGTCCACGAGCAGTACTTC. It yields the protein CSVAPKRDRVHEQYF.

This clonotype was detected many times. The chain links TRBV27 to TRBJ2-1; 10 positions match TRBD2. Germline CDR1 and CDR2: MNHEY and SMNVEV (reference sequence). The V gene end was trimmed by 6 bases and the J gene end by 6 bases; junction bases not matched to a gene: 8. The CDR3 loop spans 15 amino acids. This chain's CDR3 is CASRPLAGFGNEQFF. CDR3 nucleotide sequence: TGTGCCAGCAGACCACTAGCGGGGTTTGGCAATGAGCAGTTCTTC.

This clonotype was seen repeatedly, ten times or more. The chain is built from TRBV19 and TRBJ1-4; 8 nucleotides align to TRBD1. The V segment lost 4 bases and the J segment 4 bases; nucleotides outside the gene matches: 8. The germline V gene encodes CDR1 LNHDA and CDR2 SQIVND (reference sequence). The CDR3 extends over 16 amino acids. The CDR3 sequence: CASSTTRQGSNEKLFF. The CDR3 DNA reads as TGTGCCAGTAGTACAACTAGACAGGGGAGTAATGAAAAACTGTTTTTT.